One sample yielded the 3 T cell receptor beta chains listed below, sequenced in a study of shared clonotypes between healthy human individuals. TCRdb keeps only in-frame clones here, not all; method: immunoSEQ multiplex PCR. The data hold 400,000 to 600,000 clones, with approximately 95% observed a single time. Sequencing was done on a sample of naive CD4+ T cells sorted from blood. As to subset: CD45RA+ positively selected. These receptors all stem from a woman between 25 and 40 years old in good health.

V usage is TRBV2 and J usage is TRBJ1-4; 7 bases are a match to TRBD1. CDR1 and CDR2 from the germline V gene are SNHLY and FYNNEI. With V trimmed by 8 bases and J by 8 bases, 11 bases remained unmatched. The CDR3 spans 14 residues. The CDR3 region has the DNA TGTGCCAGCGGCGAGGGACAGCTGGGGGAAAAACTGTTTTTT. Amino acids: CASGEGQLGEKLFF.

This chain uses TRBV9 with TRBJ2-3; the match to TRBD2 covers 8 bases. Germline CDR1 is SGDLS and CDR2 is YYNGEE. The CDR3 consists of 15 residues. The J segment lost 5 bases and the V segment lost 0 bases, leaving 5 bases of the junction unmatched. CDR3 amino acids: CASSVVPSGLDTQYF. DNA for the CDR3: TGTGCCAGCAGCGTAGTCCCTAGCGGGCTAGATACGCAGTATTTT.

The gene calls are TRBV11-2 and TRBJ1-1, with a possible D match to TRBD1 (6 bases). The CDR3 sequence is 14 residues long. Germline CDR1 and CDR2: SGHAT and FQNNGV. The ends were cut back, 2 bases at V and 5 bases at J, with 12 bases in the middle. The DNA for the CDR3 is TGTGCCAGCAGCTTACCGGGGGCGAGAACTGAAGCTTTCTTT. Protein sequence: CASSLPGARTEAFF.